These 11 T cell receptor beta chains came from one sample sequenced in a study of blood T cell repertoires in COVID-19. Using immunoSEQ multiplex PCR, the repertoire was profiled, and TCRdb retains in-frame clones only, with some absent. The data contain some 120,000 clones, 55% to 75% of them seen just once; the ten biggest clones take up 2% to 2.5%. Sequenced material: peripheral blood. The receptors derive from a woman in her sixties or seventies with acute or convalescent COVID-19.

The genes are TRBV7-9 and TRBJ1-4; TRBD1 matches at 7 bases. Trimming at V came to 4 bases and at J to 5 bases, leaving 13 bases not matched to a gene. CDR1 and CDR2 from the germline V gene are SEHNR and FQNEAQ (reference sequence). CDR3 length: 17 residues. For the CDR3, the DNA is TGTGCCAGCAGCTCGACAGTTACCGGGACAGTAAATGAAAAACTGTTTTTT. It yields the protein CASSSTVTGTVNEKLFF. The full variable domain, in which reference TRBV7-9 and TRBJ1-4 provide the parts outside the CDR3, is DTGVSQNPRHKITKRGQNVTFRCDPISEHNRLYWYRQTLGQGPEFLTYFQNEAQLEKSRLLSDRFSAERPKGSFSTLEIQRTEQGDSAMYLCASSSTVTGTVNEKLFFGSGTQLSVL.

The chain recombines TRBV28 with TRBJ1-2, with 7 bases identical to TRBD1. The germline gives CDR1 MDHEN, CDR2 SYDVKM. This CDR3 is 14 amino acids long. The trim removed 3 bases at V and 8 bases at J, leaving 9 bases unmatched. The CDR3 nucleotides are TGTGCCAGCAGTTTGTCAGCCAAACAGGGGGGCTACACCTTC. It specifies CASSLSAKQGGYTF.

This sequence joins TRBV24-1 and TRBJ1-1; 7 bases are a match to TRBD1. This CDR3 contains 12 residues. CDR1 KGHDR and CDR2 SFDVKD come from the germline V gene. V gave up 4 bases and J gave up 10 bases; unmatched junction bases: 5. The CDR3 sequence is CATSDRQGAAFF. CDR3 DNA: TGTGCCACCAGTGACCGACAGGGTGCAGCTTTCTTT.

The rearrangement joins TRBV5-5 to TRBJ1-2; maybe TRBD1 (6 bases). The germline V and J ends were trimmed by 3 bases and 0 bases, with 12 bases remaining between them. The CDR3 runs to 15 residues. Per the germline V gene, CDR1 is SGHKS and CDR2 is YYEKEE (reference sequence). DNA of the CDR3: TGTGCCAGCAGCTGGACAGCAGGCTCTAACTATGGCTACACCTTC. It encodes CASSWTAGSNYGYTF.

The rearrangement joins TRBV6-2 or TRBV6-3 to TRBJ1-6; 7 bases map to TRBD1. This CDR3 is 15 amino acids long. The V gene end was trimmed by 6 bases and the J gene end by 5 bases; junction bases not matched to a gene: 7. Germline loops: CDR1 MNHEY, CDR2 SVGEGT. The chain's CDR3 is CASSPSDRDNSPLHF. CDR3 sequence (DNA): TGTGCCAGCAGCCCAAGTGACAGGGATAATTCACCCCTCCACTTT.

This clone has only a few counts. The chain recombines TRBV30 with TRBJ1-2; unclear D gene. The CDR3 runs 12 residues. Germline-derived CDR1 and CDR2 are GTSNPN and SVGIG (reference sequence). Trimming removed 3 bases at V and 2 bases at J, with 7 bases between. The CDR3 loop reads CAWSATNYGYTF. CDR3 bases: TGTGCCTGGAGCGCTACCAACTATGGCTACACCTTC.

The rearrangement joins TRBV29-1 to TRBJ2-5; D is perhaps TRBD2 (5 bases). Germline V gene lookup returns CDR1 SQVTM and CDR2 ANQGSEA. The CDR3 contains 12 residues. With 7 bases removed from V and 1 base from J, the gap between germline ends came to 10 bases. The CDR3 nucleotides read TGCAGCGCACGGGGAGCCCAAGAGACCCAGTACTTC. Encoded protein: CSARGAQETQYF.

Notes on this clone: This sample also contains other DNA sequences that code for the same CDR3. The chain is built from TRBV28 and TRBJ2-7; 11 bases are a match to TRBD2. The germline V gene encodes CDR1 MDHEN and CDR2 SYDVKM. V trimming: 7 bases; J trimming: 3 bases; junction bases outside the gene matches: 5. The CDR3 consists of 14 residues. The CDR3 DNA is TGTGCCAGCACCCCGGGGACTAGCGGCTACGAGCAGTACTTC. Translating it yields CASTPGTSGYEQYF.

This clone appeared a few times. The genes are TRBV24-1 and TRBJ1-2; 7 positions agree with TRBD1. The ends lost 1 base at V and 7 bases at J; junction bases unmatched: 8. The CDR3 sequence is 15 residues long. Germline loops: CDR1 KGHDR, CDR2 SFDVKD. CDR3 amino acids: CATSDFPTGLGGYTF. CDR3 nucleotide sequence: TGTGCCACCAGTGATTTCCCGACAGGGCTAGGTGGCTACACCTTC.

This chain joins TRBV5-1 and TRBJ2-3; D perhaps matches TRBD2 (6 bases). This CDR3 region has 15 residues. Germline values: CDR1 SGHRS, CDR2 YFSETQ. V lost 0 bases to trimming and J lost 2 bases, with 10 bases between them. CDR3 coding DNA: TGCGCCAGCAGCTTGGAGGCGGGACTCACAGATACGCAGTATTTT. Translation: CASSLEAGLTDTQYF.

The chain has TRBV4-1 and TRBJ1-6; no firm D call. Between the trimmed V and J ends, which lost 4 bases and 5 bases, there was a span of 6 bases. Germline V gene sequence: CDR1 MGHRA, CDR2 YSYEKL. There are 13 residues in the CDR3. For the CDR3, the DNA is TGCGCCAGCAGCCGAGGGAATAATTCACCCCTCCACTTT. As protein: CASSRGNNSPLHF.